This T cell receptor (beta chain) is drawn from a study of T-cell memory formation after mild COVID-19. Whole-study findings and limits: Memory from before infection featured some responding clones, which suggests cross-reactive memory joined. Contracting clones localized mainly to CM and EM when CD4+ and mainly to EMRA when CD8+.

CDR3 length: 15 residues. The germline gives CDR1 SEHNR, CDR2 FQNEAQ (reference sequence). V lost 1 base, J lost 3 bases, and 13 bases lay in between. This clonotype has at least ten counts. Its matching antigen is unknown. Employing constant-segment primers, 5'RACE generated TCR alpha and TCR beta cDNA libraries bearing sample barcodes and UMIs. TCRdb reprocessed the 5' RACE reads via MiXCR and lists one record per CDR3 protein. The table has roughly 500,000 distinct CDR3 sequences, approximately 20% seen once; the top ten hold about an eighth. The chain links TRBV7-9 to TRBJ2-7; possible D gene TRBD1, 6 bases. Material: PBMCs or a T cell subset sorted from them (not recorded which). This receptor was taken from an adult woman who had mild COVID-19 (a few samples of this study predate the infection). Cell type and time point are not known. CDR3 residues: CASSLEVGQIYEQYF. DNA of the CDR3: TGTGCCAGCAGCTTAGAAGTCGGACAGATCTACGAGCAGTACTTC.